A selection of T cell receptor beta chains follows, all from one sample in a study of T cell changes during pregnancy in multiple sclerosis. Clones were read by immunoSEQ multiplex PCR, and TCRdb kept only the in-frame ones, dropping some. The table records around 100,000 clones, roughly 90% of them present only once. The source was peripheral blood, collected in the third trimester of pregnancy. These receptors originate from a female donor with multiple sclerosis, enrolled in a pregnancy study. Each CDR3 is given without its conserved first and last residue. The size field is filled for only some rows; it gives once, few, many or a size class.

TRBJ2-2 NA TRBV30 AWSSPGGGQGNTGELF
TRBJ1-2 NA TRBV7-9 ASSLVGGRKDGYT
TRBJ2-1 NA TRBV11-3 ASSPSSYNEQF
TRBJ1-1 NA TRBV5-1 ASSLSVARPETEAF
TRBJ2-7 NA TRBV7-3 ASSSPRGSAGEQY
TRBJ1-2 NA TRBV5-4 ASSLWTGGGYT
TRBJ2-6 NA TRBV7-9 ASSLFTGGISGANVLT
TRBJ2-7 NA TRBV28 ASSWGQREQY
TRBJ2-7 NA TRBV5-1 ASSPGVLYEQY
TRBJ2-7 NA TRBV11-2 ASSPGGSEQY
TRBJ2-3 NA TRBV2 ASRNHGGARADTQY
TRBJ1-2 NA TRBV6-6 ASNLGQPYGYT
TRBJ1-5 few TRBV19 ASSMGGVEGNQPQH
TRBJ1-1 NA TRBV29-1 STSRVPNTEAF
TRBJ2-4 NA TRBV7-9 ASSLVAGQALWAKNIQY
TRBJ1-2 once TRBV27 ASSPRTGGAGVEYGYT
TRBJ2-7 NA TRBV6-5 ASSLLGQGRGEQY
TRBJ2-5 NA TRBV19 ASSIVGWETQY
TRBJ1-2 once TRBV6-5 ASSTGNGYT
TRBJ2-7 few TRBV6-5 ASSYSGTRIYEQY
TRBJ1-2 NA TRBV4-1 ASSQDQGRGYT
TRBJ1-4 once TRBV30 ACPSGTTNEKLF
TRBJ2-2 NA TRBV11-2 ASSLRGTGGTGELF
TRBJ2-1 NA TRBV27 ASSTKTSGKDNEQF
TRBJ1-2 NA TRBV2 ASSEIGGQGTNYGYT
TRBJ1-1 NA TRBV9 ASSGSEAF
TRBJ2-1 NA TRBV5-6 ASSPPRTSGVNEQF
TRBJ2-1 NA TRBV19 ASSIIGGISYNEQF
TRBJ2-3 NA TRBV7-2 ASSLTSGGTDTQY
TRBJ2-2 NA TRBV5-1 ASSETVAGELF
TRBJ2-7 NA TRBV13 ASSIPRATGYEQY
TRBJ2-1 NA TRBV5-4 ASSPLERNYNEQF
TRBJ2-2 NA TRBV12-5 ASGLVRDTLANTGELF
TRBJ2-5 NA TRBV6-6 ASSTSEETQY
TRBJ1-3 NA TRBV4-2 ASSQGVEGNTIY
TRBJ1-1 NA TRBV18 ASSRSENTEAF
TRBJ1-1 NA TRBV5-1 ASSLDNQNTEAF
TRBJ1-6 NA TRBV5-1 ASSLVASGGSPLH
TRBJ2-3 NA TRBV10-3 AISEGDPGGFQTQY
TRBJ2-1 NA TRBV28 ASRQTGYEQF
TRBJ2-7 NA TRBV19 ASSIYRTAYTYEQY
TRBJ2-2 NA TRBV5-6 ASSPEASGVHTGELF